This T cell receptor beta chain was captured in a study of cytotoxic CD8 clonotypes in ibrutinib-treated CLL. Researchers set a sequencing depth target of 1 in 200,000 to 1 in 1 million T cells. Repertoires were generated with immunoSEQ multiplex PCR, while TCRdb's copy carries only in-frame clones and drops some. The sample includes about 89,000 clones, 78% of them seen just once. The CDR3 covers 14 residues. V lost 6 bases to trimming and J lost 1 base, with 13 bases between them. CDR1 and CDR2 from the germline V gene are MNHEY and SVGAGI. The chain combines TRBV6-5 with TRBJ2-7; no definite D call. Sequencing used PBMCs, obtained after 12 months of ibrutinib treatment. The clonotype was recovered from a human donor with chronic lymphocytic leukemia. The CDR3 nucleotides are TGTGCCAGCAGCTACACGCCCACATCCTACGAGCAGTACTTC. It translates to CASSYTPTSYEQYF.